The T cell receptor beta chain described here comes from a study of CD8 T cells in ankylosing spondylitis. By quantitative 5'-RACE with molecular barcodes, the TCR beta libraries were made. TCRdb reprocessed the 5' RACE reads with MiXCR, giving one entry per CDR3 protein. The sample lists fewer than 500,000 distinct CDR3 sequences; around 26% were seen once. The study, taken as a whole, reports: Disease-linked clones bore a CD8+ phenotype and were relatively rare in peripheral blood. Disease-linked clones reportedly concentrated significantly in matched ankylosing spondylitis synovial fluid. One TCR beta motif, made up of roughly 8 highly homologous variants, appeared characteristic of ankylosing spondylitis blood.

This clonotype was detected a few times. Its target is not known. The CDR3 has 17 residues. Germline-derived CDR1 and CDR2 are LGHNA and YNFKEQ. The V end was cut by 4 bases, the J end by 5 bases, with 23 bases between. This TCR was recovered from a male donor with ankylosing spondylitis. The sequencing input was blood, either unsorted or a sorted T cell fraction (not recorded which). The chain uses TRBV4-2 and TRBJ1-1; the D gene is possibly TRBD1 (5 bases). The CDR3 protein is CASSLTYSMGGDTEAFF. The CDR3 nucleotides read TGTGCCAGCAGCCTAACTTACTCCATGGGGGGGGATACTGAAGCTTTCTTT.